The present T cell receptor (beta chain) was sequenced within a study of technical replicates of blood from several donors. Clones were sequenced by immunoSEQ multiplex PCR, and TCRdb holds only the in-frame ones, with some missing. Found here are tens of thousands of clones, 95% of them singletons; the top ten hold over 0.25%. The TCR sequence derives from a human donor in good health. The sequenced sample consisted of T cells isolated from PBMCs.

CDR3 bases: TGCGCCAGCAGCCACCCTACTAGCAACTCCTACAATGAGCAGTTCTTC. It specifies CASSHPTSNSYNEQFF. The rearrangement uses TRBV4-1 and TRBJ2-1; maybe TRBD2 (6 bases). The CDR3 loop spans 16 amino acids. The V and J ends lost 3 bases and 0 bases respectively, with 12 bases between them. Germline V lookup: CDR1 MGHRA, CDR2 YSYEKL.